These T cell receptor beta chains were read from a single sample in a study of memory CD4+ T cells and cytomegalovirus serostatus. Clones were sequenced by immunoSEQ multiplex PCR, and TCRdb holds only the in-frame ones, with some missing. The sample carries 40,000 to 55,000 clones, around 80% recorded once. The specimen was memory CD4+ T cells from blood. These receptors came from an adult in good health and CMV-seropositive. Each CDR3 is given with its conserved first and last residue. A D gene is named only where the DNA matches it firmly. The size of a clone is reported for some rows only, either as once, few or many, or as a class for expanded clones.

CDR3aa: CSVDTGELFF; CDR3nt: TGCAGCGTTGACACCGGGGAGCTGTTTTTT; v_gene: TRBV29-1; j_gene: TRBJ2-2; d_gene: .; abundance: .
CDR3aa: CASSLYLFPQGDGYTF; CDR3nt: TGTGCCAGCAGCTTATATCTGTTTCCTCAGGGGGATGGCTACACCTTC; v_gene: TRBV11-2; j_gene: TRBJ1-2; d_gene: TRBD1; abundance: .
CDR3aa: CASSANGYGYTF; CDR3nt: TGTGCCAGCAGTGCGAATGGCTATGGCTACACCTTC; v_gene: TRBV6-6; j_gene: TRBJ1-2; d_gene: .; abundance: .
CDR3aa: CASSTPQGGQYF; CDR3nt: TGTGCCAGCAGTACCCCACAGGGCGGGCAGTACTTC; v_gene: TRBV28; j_gene: TRBJ2-7; d_gene: .; abundance: .
CDR3aa: CASRGPAGNIQYF; CDR3nt: TGTGCCAGTAGGGGGCCAGCGGGAAACATTCAGTACTTC; v_gene: TRBV19; j_gene: TRBJ2-4; d_gene: .; abundance: .
CDR3aa: CASSFPGTEQFF; CDR3nt: TGTGCCAGCAGCTTCCCCGGGACTGAGCAGTTCTTC; v_gene: TRBV7-9; j_gene: TRBJ2-1; d_gene: .; abundance: .
CDR3aa: CANGQGVTGELFF; CDR3nt: TGTGCCAACGGACAGGGCGTCACCGGGGAGCTGTTTTTT; v_gene: TRBV6-1; j_gene: TRBJ2-2; d_gene: TRBD1; abundance: .
CDR3aa: CASSLYLSYEQYF; CDR3nt: TGTGCCAGCAGTTTATACCTCTCCTACGAGCAGTACTTC; v_gene: TRBV28; j_gene: TRBJ2-7; d_gene: .; abundance: few
CDR3aa: CASSAHRAGELFF; CDR3nt: TGTGCCAGCAGTGCGCACCGAGCCGGGGAGCTGTTTTTT; v_gene: TRBV6-4; j_gene: TRBJ2-2; d_gene: .; abundance: .
CDR3aa: CASRRGRGVGYGYTF; CDR3nt: TGTGCCAGCAGGCGGGGCAGGGGTGTTGGCTATGGCTACACCTTC; v_gene: TRBV6-6; j_gene: TRBJ1-2; d_gene: .; abundance: .
CDR3aa: CASSFTGGTANEKLFF; CDR3nt: TGCGCCAGCAGCTTTACAGGGGGCACGGCTAATGAAAAACTGTTTTTT; v_gene: TRBV5-1; j_gene: TRBJ1-4; d_gene: TRBD1; abundance: few
CDR3aa: CASSQGPVSNQPQHF; CDR3nt: TGTGCCAGCAGCCAGGGACCTGTTAGCAATCAGCCCCAGCATTTT; v_gene: TRBV9; j_gene: TRBJ1-5; d_gene: .; abundance: .
CDR3aa: CASSFQRAGSGNEQFF; CDR3nt: TGTGCCAGCAGCTTTCAAAGAGCGGGGAGTGGCAATGAGCAGTTCTTC; v_gene: TRBV7-2; j_gene: TRBJ2-1; d_gene: TRBD2; abundance: few
CDR3aa: CAISAQDRGAEAFF; CDR3nt: TGTGCCATCAGTGCCCAGGACAGGGGAGCTGAAGCTTTCTTT; v_gene: TRBV10-3; j_gene: TRBJ1-1; d_gene: TRBD1; abundance: .
CDR3aa: CASSQDWVDGTYEQYF; CDR3nt: TGTGCCAGCAGCCAAGATTGGGTGGACGGAACCTACGAGCAGTACTTC; v_gene: TRBV14; j_gene: TRBJ2-7; d_gene: .; abundance: .
CDR3aa: CASSLQRGTEAFF; CDR3nt: TGTGCCAGCAGCTTACAGCGGGGCACTGAAGCTTTCTTT; v_gene: TRBV7-3; j_gene: TRBJ1-1; d_gene: .; abundance: .
CDR3aa: CASSPRTRDSYEQYF; CDR3nt: TGTGCCAGCAGCCCTCGGACTAGAGACTCCTACGAGCAGTACTTC; v_gene: TRBV11-2; j_gene: TRBJ2-7; d_gene: TRBD2; abundance: once
CDR3aa: CASTSPGDTQYF; CDR3nt: TGTGCCAGTACCTCACCGGGGGATACGCAGTATTTT; v_gene: TRBV19; j_gene: TRBJ2-3; d_gene: .; abundance: .
CDR3aa: CASGLVQGAGGGPQHF; CDR3nt: TGTGCTAGTGGTTTGGTACAGGGGGCCGGTGGAGGGCCCCAGCATTTT; v_gene: TRBV12-5; j_gene: TRBJ1-5; d_gene: TRBD1; abundance: .
CDR3aa: CASSLYSGRKETQYF; CDR3nt: TGTGCCAGCAGCTTATACAGCGGGAGGAAGGAGACCCAGTACTTC; v_gene: TRBV11-2; j_gene: TRBJ2-5; d_gene: TRBD2; abundance: .
CDR3aa: CASSFTGPTEAFF; CDR3nt: TGTGCCAGCAGCTTCACAGGTCCCACTGAAGCTTTCTTT; v_gene: TRBV7-2; j_gene: TRBJ1-1; d_gene: .; abundance: .
CDR3aa: CASRGQAIYGYTF; CDR3nt: TGTGCCAGCAGGGGACAGGCCATCTATGGCTACACCTTC; v_gene: TRBV5-8; j_gene: TRBJ1-2; d_gene: TRBD1; abundance: .
CDR3aa: CASSLQRYEQYF; CDR3nt: TGTGCCAGCAGCCTCCAGCGATACGAGCAGTACTTC; v_gene: TRBV14; j_gene: TRBJ2-7; d_gene: .; abundance: .
CDR3aa: CASSGRRNLQETQYF; CDR3nt: TGTGCCAGTAGTGGCCGTCGGAATCTTCAAGAGACCCAGTACTTC; v_gene: TRBV19; j_gene: TRBJ2-5; d_gene: .; abundance: .
CDR3aa: CASSRDRAKSEQYF; CDR3nt: TGTGCCAGCTCACGAGACAGGGCAAAGTCCGAGCAGTACTTC; v_gene: TRBV18; j_gene: TRBJ2-7; d_gene: TRBD1; abundance: once
CDR3aa: CASSLGDLPGNTIYF; CDR3nt: TGTGCCAGCAGCTTAGGAGACCTTCCTGGAAACACCATATATTTT; v_gene: TRBV7-9; j_gene: TRBJ1-3; d_gene: .; abundance: once
CDR3aa: CASSEWDTQYF; CDR3nt: TGTGCCAGCAGTGAATGGGATACGCAGTATTTT; v_gene: TRBV6-1; j_gene: TRBJ2-3; d_gene: .; abundance: .
CDR3aa: CATSRDPGAGNTIYF; CDR3nt: TGTGCCACCAGCAGAGATCCGGGGGCTGGAAACACCATATATTTT; v_gene: TRBV15; j_gene: TRBJ1-3; d_gene: .; abundance: .
CDR3aa: CSAYRGETQYF; CDR3nt: TGCAGTGCTTACAGGGGAGAGACCCAGTACTTC; v_gene: TRBV20-1; j_gene: TRBJ2-5; d_gene: TRBD1; abundance: .
CDR3aa: CASSQQGYYGYTF; CDR3nt: TGTGCCAGCAGCCAACAGGGATACTATGGCTACACCTTC; v_gene: TRBV14; j_gene: TRBJ1-2; d_gene: .; abundance: .